This T cell receptor beta chain was profiled in a study of T-cell memory formation after mild COVID-19. Study background: There were largely donor-specific TCR clusters. The study, taken as a whole, reports: Second-wave clones peaking on day 37 lacked confirmed SARS-CoV-2 specificity. Among clones contracting day 15 to 85, CD4/CD8 was balanced, whereas later expanders leaned CD4+.

Comments on this clonotype: Its antigen is not known.

cDNA libraries for TCR alpha and TCR beta, carrying sample barcodes and UMIs, came from 5'RACE with constant-segment primers. TCRdb called the 5' RACE reads again in MiXCR, with one record for every CDR3 protein. This table has under 300,000 distinct CDR3 sequences, roughly 18% appearing once. Trimming took 6 bases from V and 2 from J; bases not matched to a gene: 12. The CDR3 is 16 amino acids. The germline CDR1 and CDR2 sequences are SGHTA and FQGNSA. The rearrangement joins TRBV7-2 to TRBJ1-1, with TRBD1 matching over 7 bases. Sequencing was done on a sample of PBMCs or a T cell subset sorted from them (not recorded which). This TCR came from a man in his late teens or twenties who had mild COVID-19 (a few samples of this study predate the infection). Cell type and time point are not known. The CDR3 region is CASSKTTTGINTEAFF. CDR3 coding DNA: TGTGCCAGCAGTAAAACAACGACAGGGATTAACACTGAAGCTTTCTTT.